The 20 T cell receptor beta chains below all came from one sample that was sequenced in a study of blood T cell repertoires in COVID-19. Some clones are missing from TCRdb's copy, which holds only in-frame ones; the method was immunoSEQ multiplex PCR. The top ten hold roughly 2.5% of the sample, which has 120,000 to 150,000 clones, around 89% seen once. Material for sequencing was peripheral blood. The receptors come from a human donor with COVID-19, enrolled during active disease. The donor label of this sample is uncertain.

This clone has just a few counts. This chain links TRBV25-1 with TRBJ1-6; D gene unclear. The germline V and J ends were trimmed by 0 bases and 8 bases, with 5 bases remaining between them. CDR1 and CDR2 from the germline V gene are MGHDK and SYGVNS. This CDR3 is built from 13 residues. Written as DNA, the CDR3 is TGTGCCAGCAGTGAATACGCGGATTCACCCCTCCACTTT. It encodes CASSEYADSPLHF.

The CDR3, as DNA: TGTGCCAGCATGCCGTCAGGAGGAAACACCATATATTTT. Encoded protein: CASMPSGGNTIYF. This chain uses TRBV11-3 with TRBJ1-3, with D unclear. The CDR3 length is 13 residues. Germline-derived CDR1 and CDR2 are SGHNT and YENEEA. V was pared by 7 bases and J by 4 bases, with 11 bases between.

The chain recombines TRBV15 with TRBJ1-5; D unclear. V was cut by 0 bases and J by 9 bases, with 6 bases left in between. This CDR3 spans 12 amino acids. Germline V CDR1 and CDR2: LNHNV, YYDKDF (reference sequence). DNA of the CDR3: TGTGCCACCAGCAGAGATTCCGGGCCCCAGCATTTT. Translation: CATSRDSGPQHF.

The V and J genes are TRBV2 and TRBJ2-7; D might be TRBD1 (6 bases). The germline V gene has CDR1 SNHLY and CDR2 FYNNEI. V was shortened by 9 bases and J by 1 base, with 16 bases between the two germline ends. This CDR3 spans 14 amino acids. CDR3 nucleotide sequence: TGTGCCAGTATACGGGACACCTCTTCCTACGAGCAGTACTTC. Its translation: CASIRDTSSYEQYF.

The chain combines TRBV29-1 with TRBJ2-5, with D tentatively TRBD1 (6 bases). V lost 3 bases and J lost 2, with 10 bases in between. CDR1 SQVTM and CDR2 ANQGSEA come from the germline V gene. The CDR3 totals 13 residues. CDR3 coding DNA: TGCAGCGTTGACGGTGGACAGCAAGAGACCCAGTACTTC. Its translation is CSVDGGQQETQYF.

V is TRBV19 and J is TRBJ1-2, with 8 bases matching TRBD1. The CDR3 is 17 residues long. Trimming took 6 bases from V and 4 from J; bases not matched to a gene: 16. CDR1 LNHDA and CDR2 SQIVND come from the germline V gene (reference sequence). The CDR3 DNA reads TGTGCCAGTAGCCCCGTACCCTTGACAGGGGTTGCCTATGGCTACACCTTC. Its protein is CASSPVPLTGVAYGYTF.

The rearrangement links TRBV13 to TRBJ1-1; 8 bases line up with TRBD1. Germline V CDR1 and CDR2: PRHDT, FYEKMQ (reference sequence). CDR3 size: 13 residues. Trimming took 1 base from V and 11 from J; bases not matched to a gene: 6. The CDR3 reads CASSLAGGGPAFF. CDR3 DNA sequence: TGTGCCAGCAGCTTAGCAGGGGGCGGTCCGGCTTTCTTT.

A few counts support this clone. V is TRBV5-1 and J is TRBJ2-5; 7 bases align to TRBD2. Germline trimming cut 2 bases from V and 2 bases from J; bases unmatched to any gene: 6. Germline loops: CDR1 SGHRS, CDR2 YFSETQ. CDR3 size: 15 residues. For the CDR3, the DNA is TGCGCCAGCAGCTTCGCCGGGGGGAGGCAAGAGACCCAGTACTTC. It yields the protein CASSFAGGRQETQYF.

The CDR3 here is CASSNTGIYGYTF. The CDR3 DNA is TGTGCCAGCAGTAACACAGGGATCTATGGCTACACCTTC. The J gene is TRBJ1-2, the V gene TRBV9; perhaps TRBD1 as D (6 bases). The CDR3 extends over 13 amino acids. V lost 5 bases and J lost 4, with 12 bases in between. Germline CDR1 is SGDLS and CDR2 is YYNGEE.

This clone has just one count. The J gene is TRBJ1-6, the V gene TRBV6-6; 10 bases are a match to TRBD1. CDR3 length equals 16 residues. Germline assignment: CDR1 MNHNY and CDR2 SVGAGI (reference sequence). J was trimmed by 8 bases and V by 5 bases; bases with no gene match: 9. CDR3 nucleotide sequence: TGTGCCAGCAGTCGAAAAGCCGGGACAGGGGATTCACCCCTCCACTTT. This translates into CASSRKAGTGDSPLHF.

In DNA form, the CDR3 reads TGTGCCAGCAGTCTCTTCTTCGGAACAGGGAGCCACGAGCAGTACTTC. The encoded protein is CASSLFFGTGSHEQYF. The genes are TRBV7-9 and TRBJ2-7, with a possible D match to TRBD1 (6 bases). Germline lookup yields CDR1 SEHNR and CDR2 FQNEAQ (reference sequence). Deletions cut 6 bases from V and 5 bases from J, with 23 bases between. CDR3 length: 16 amino acids. Looking up the rest from reference TRBV7-9 and TRBJ2-7 gives the full variable domain: DTGVSQNPRHKITKRGQNVTFRCDPISEHNRLYWYRQTLGQGPEFLTYFQNEAQLEKSRLLSDRFSAERPKGSFSTLEIQRTEQGDSAMYLCASSLFFGTGSHEQYFGPGTRLTVT.

The chain recombines TRBV7-2 with TRBJ2-7; D remains ambiguous. This CDR3 is built from 12 residues. CDR1 is SGHTA, CDR2 FQGNSA, per germline. The V end was cut by 4 bases, the J end by 6 bases, with 10 bases between. CDR3 sequence reads: CASSSPGGEQYF. DNA of the CDR3: TGTGCCAGCAGCTCGCCCGGTGGCGAGCAGTACTTC.

The table lists this clone with a count of one. V usage is TRBV10-3 and J usage is TRBJ1-4; a possible D gene is TRBD1 (6 bases). The V gene lost 8 bases and the J gene lost 5 bases, with 12 bases spanning the gap. The germline V gene has CDR1 ENHRY and CDR2 SYGVKD. The CDR3 has 13 residues. The CDR3 DNA sequence: TGTGCCATCGGAACAGGGACAAATGAAAAACTGTTTTTT. Protein product: CAIGTGTNEKLFF.

This sequence joins TRBV5-4 and TRBJ2-2, with D uncertain. Trimming took off 3 bases at V and 0 bases at J, with 6 bases between the two ends. The CDR3 spans 14 residues. From germline, CDR1 is SGHNT and CDR2 YYREEE (reference sequence). CDR3 amino acids: CASSSLANTGELFF. As DNA, the CDR3 is TGTGCCAGCAGCTCCCTTGCGAACACCGGGGAGCTGTTTTTT.

This rearrangement joins TRBV6-1 to TRBJ1-1; TRBD1 is a possible D gene (5 bases). The V gene's germline CDR1 is MNHNS and CDR2 SASEGT. This CDR3 is built from 14 residues. With 3 bases removed from V and 5 bases from J, the gap between germline ends came to 13 bases. The CDR3 DNA sequence: TGTGCCAGCAGTGACGGTGGGGGGTATACTGAAGCTTTCTTT. Translated, it gives CASSDGGGYTEAFF.

This chain connects TRBV7-3 to TRBJ2-7; 10 nucleotides match TRBD1. Germline V gene lookup returns CDR1 SGHTA and CDR2 FQGTGA. The ends lost 3 bases at V and 5 bases at J; junction bases unmatched: 1. CDR3 size: 13 residues. CDR3 bases: TGTGCCAGCAGCTTCGGGACAGGGGACGAGCAGTACTTC. This sequence encodes CASSFGTGDEQYF.

This chain joins TRBV27 and TRBJ2-1; TRBD2 aligns across 7 bases. This CDR3 is built from 14 residues. The germline V gene encodes CDR1 MNHEY and CDR2 SMNVEV (reference sequence). V lost 3 bases and J lost 9; bases outside the gene matches: 8. Written as DNA, the CDR3 is TGTGCCAGCAGTTTCGTCAGCGCGGGAGTTGAGCAGTTCTTC. It specifies CASSFVSAGVEQFF.

CDR3 bases: TGCGCCAGCAGCCTAAATAACCTACAGGGTACCACTGAAGCTTTCTTT. Its translation is CASSLNNLQGTTEAFF. The chain has TRBV5-1 and TRBJ1-1; TRBD1 might be the D (6 bases). Germline loops: CDR1 SGHRS, CDR2 YFSETQ. This CDR3 has 16 residues. The V and J ends lost 4 bases and 4 bases respectively, with 20 bases between them.

The rearrangement uses TRBV10-3 and TRBJ1-1; 7 bases line up with TRBD1. Germline assignment: CDR1 ENHRY and CDR2 SYGVKD. The CDR3 consists of 14 residues. With 3 bases clipped from V and 5 bases from J, the junction kept 6 bases outside the gene matches. CDR3 protein: CAISDRQGRTEAFF. CDR3 coding DNA: TGTGCCATCAGTGATAGACAGGGCAGGACTGAAGCTTTCTTT.

The chain employs TRBV6-5 and TRBJ2-2; possible D gene TRBD1, 6 bases. The germline CDR1 and CDR2 sequences are MNHEY and SVGAGI. The germline V and J ends were trimmed by 7 bases and 6 bases, with 18 bases remaining between them. The CDR3 covers 15 residues. The CDR3 protein is CASKSQGLAPGELFF. CDR3 in DNA: TGTGCCAGCAAATCACAGGGTCTTGCGCCCGGGGAGCTGTTTTTT.